Listed here are 28 T cell receptor beta chains from one sample, sequenced in a study of lung T cells in sarcoidosis with Löfgren's syndrome. Via MiXCR, TCRdb re-called the reads, giving one row per CDR3 protein. The sample shows 7,000 to 9,000 distinct CDR3 sequences, more than 20% of them seen only once. The sequenced material came from CD4+ T cells from bronchoalveolar lavage fluid. The receptors shown here come from a human donor with sarcoidosis (Löfgren's syndrome or another form), or a control subject (not recorded which).

This clonotype was recorded at least ten times. The chain has TRBV20-1 and TRBJ2-5; no firm D call. V lost 6 bases to trimming and J lost 2 bases, with 16 bases between them. The CDR3 covers 14 residues. Germline-derived CDR1 and CDR2 are DFQATT and SNEGSKA (reference sequence). The CDR3 DNA is TGCAGTGCCATGGGTGGTTCTTTACAAGAGACCCAGTACTTC. Translating it yields CSAMGGSLQETQYF.

This clonotype was picked up a small number of times. Here the CDR3 DNA reads TGCAGTGCTAGCTACACCGGGACTACCTATGACAATGAGCAGTTCTTC. Translated, it gives CSASYTGTTYDNEQFF. This chain links TRBV20-1 with TRBJ2-1, with 7 bases aligning to TRBD2. Germline V lookup: CDR1 DFQATT, CDR2 SNEGSKA (reference sequence). Unmatched junction bases numbered 13, after V lost 3 bases and J lost 5 bases. The CDR3 consists of 16 residues.

The chain joins TRBV7-6 to TRBJ1-1; D possibly corresponds to TRBD1 (5 bases). V gave up 5 bases and J gave up 6 bases, with 28 bases separating them. Germline lookup yields CDR1 SGHVS and CDR2 FNYEAQ. This CDR3 comprises 18 residues. Here the CDR3 reads CASSVARQRRTRAPEAFF. CDR3 nucleotide sequence: TGTGCCAGCAGCGTCGCTAGACAGAGGAGGACCCGGGCCCCTGAAGCTTTCTTT.

The chain couples TRBV6-6 to TRBJ2-7, with 7 bases identical to TRBD2. CDR1 MNHNY and CDR2 SVGAGI come from the germline V gene (reference sequence). The V and J ends lost 0 bases and 7 bases, in that order; junction bases with no gene match: 6. CDR3 length: 14 residues. In nucleotides, the CDR3 is TGTGCCAGCAGTTACTCGGGAGGGCAAAGAGAGCAGTACTTC. It is translated as CASSYSGGQREQYF.

This clonotype was recorded at least ten times. The chain links TRBV11-2 to TRBJ2-3; unclear D gene. This CDR3 has 13 residues. CDR1 and CDR2 from the germline V gene are SGHAT and FQNNGV. Trimming pared 2 bases from V and 6 bases from J, leaving 9 bases between. CDR3 in DNA: TGTGCCAGCAGCTTATCGATAGCCGATACGCAGTATTTT. Translated, it gives CASSLSIADTQYF.

The sample holds a few counts of this clonotype. This chain joins TRBV30 and TRBJ2-1; weak D call: TRBD2 (6 bases). The CDR3 totals 15 residues. V gave up 3 bases and J gave up 0 bases, with 12 bases separating them. Germline CDR1 GTSNPN, CDR2 SVGIG (reference sequence). The CDR3 coding sequence is TGTGCCTGGAGCAGGGACTGGAACTCCTACAATGAGCAGTTCTTC. The encoded protein is CAWSRDWNSYNEQFF. Full variable domain (missing parts from reference TRBV30 and TRBJ2-1): SQTIHQWPATLVQPVGSPLSLECTVEGTSNPNLYWYRQAAGRGLQLLFYSVGIGQISSEVPQNLSASRPQDRQFILSSKKLLLSDSGFYLCAWSRDWNSYNEQFFGPGTRLTVL.

This clonotype was counted many times. The rearrangement joins TRBV20-1 to TRBJ2-5, with 14 bases matching TRBD2. The CDR3 is 15 amino acids. V shed 5 bases, J shed 5 bases, and the junction held 7 bases outside the gene matches. Per the germline V gene, CDR1 is DFQATT and CDR2 is SNEGSKA (reference sequence). DNA of the CDR3: TGCAGTGCTGCGACTAGCGGGGGGGCCGGGGAGACCCAGTACTTC. Its translation is CSAATSGGAGETQYF.

This clonotype came up many times. The chain links TRBV6-2 or TRBV6-3 to TRBJ1-5; D unresolved. The germline V gene encodes CDR1 MNHEY and CDR2 SVGEGT. The CDR3 spans 15 residues. With 7 bases removed from V and 5 bases from J, the gap between germline ends came to 18 bases. CDR3 amino acids: CASKGDGVGYQPQHF. CDR3 in DNA: TGTGCCAGCAAGGGAGACGGTGTAGGCTATCAGCCCCAGCATTTT.

Only a few counts were recorded for this clonotype. The V call is TRBV5-1, the J call TRBJ2-1; TRBD1 matches 8 bases. The V and J ends lost 4 bases and 3 bases, in that order; junction bases with no gene match: 6. The CDR3 consists of 15 residues. Germline values: CDR1 SGHRS, CDR2 YFSETQ. The CDR3, as DNA: TGCGCCAGCAGCAATGGACAGGGCGTCTACAATGAGCAGTTCTTC. Translating gives CASSNGQGVYNEQFF.

Notes on this clonotype: With a much larger clone just one base away, this may be a read error. Here the CDR3 DNA reads TGTACCAGCAGCTTAGGTGGCAGCGACATTCAGTACTTC. Residues: CTSSLGGSDIQYF. The rearrangement joins TRBV7-6 to TRBJ2-4; no firm D call. The CDR3 sequence is 13 residues long. From germline, CDR1 is SGHVS and CDR2 FNYEAQ.

This clonotype is categorized as large. This rearrangement joins TRBV2 to TRBJ1-1; no definite D call. This CDR3 region has 13 residues. V was clipped by 10 bases and J by 0 bases, with 12 bases between them. Germline V gives CDR1 SNHLY, CDR2 FYNNEI. In nucleotides, the CDR3 is TGTGCCAAGCTACCGGGTCTGAACACTGAAGCTTTCTTT. This translates into CAKLPGLNTEAFF.

This clonotype has a count of ten or more. V and J are TRBV7-2 and TRBJ1-6; D is undetermined. This CDR3 has 13 residues. V was shortened by 1 base and J by 8 bases, with 6 bases between the two germline ends. CDR1 is SGHTA, CDR2 FQGNSA, per germline. This CDR3 reads CASSLGEYSPLHF. CDR3 DNA: TGTGCCAGCAGCTTAGGCGAATATTCACCCCTCCACTTT.

This clonotype was observed many times. V usage is TRBV5-4 and J usage is TRBJ1-1, with no clear D. Germline CDR1 SGHNT, CDR2 YYREEE (reference sequence). V lost 2 bases and J lost 1, with 9 bases in between. The CDR3 has 14 residues. The CDR3 region has the DNA TGTGCCAGCAGCTTAGGACTGGGGAACACTGAAGCTTTCTTT. Its protein is CASSLGLGNTEAFF.

The chain uses TRBV10-2 and TRBJ1-5, with a tentative D call TRBD1 (5 bases). V lost 2 bases and J 2 bases, leaving 16 bases between the germline ends. Germline CDR1 is WSHSY and CDR2 is SAAADI. The CDR3 covers 17 residues. CDR3: CASSEPSGRQGNQPQHF. DNA of the CDR3: TGCGCCAGCAGTGAGCCCTCGGGACGGCAGGGCAATCAGCCCCAGCATTTT.

With regard to this clonotype: A much larger clone lies a single base off, so this may be a read error. The genes are TRBV6-1 and TRBJ1-2; D is possibly TRBD1 (5 bases). The V and J ends lost 4 bases and 12 bases respectively, with 18 bases between them. This CDR3 is built from 13 residues. The germline V gene has CDR1 MNHNS and CDR2 SASEGT. The CDR3 reads CASSVRDAQGHTF. The CDR3 coding sequence is TGTGCCAGCAGTGTCCGGGACGCCCAGGGCCACACCTTC.

The chain has TRBV20-1 and TRBJ1-5; D perhaps matches TRBD1 (6 bases). The CDR3 extends over 16 amino acids. Germline V gene data show CDR1 as DFQATT and CDR2 as SNEGSKA (reference sequence). V was shortened by 2 bases and J by 0 bases, with 14 bases between the two germline ends. The CDR3 nucleotides read TGCAGTGCTAGAACAGCGGGACAAAATAGCAATCAGCCCCAGCATTTT. It encodes CSARTAGQNSNQPQHF.

Regarding this clonotype: The junction differs from germline at one of its ends, possibly a read error. The gene calls are TRBV6-1 and TRBJ2-6, with TRBD1 as a possible D gene (5 bases). Germline-derived CDR1 and CDR2 are MNHNS and SASEGT. The CDR3 is 18 amino acids. The CDR3 is CASSWFPVPSSGADVLTF. The CDR3 nucleotides read TGTGCCAGCAGTTGGTTCCCGGTCCCGAGCTCTGGGGCCGACGTCCTGACTTTC.

This clonotype is termed medium-sized. V usage is TRBV6-1 and J usage is TRBJ2-7, with D maybe TRBD2 (6 bases). In germline, CDR1 is MNHNS, CDR2 SASEGT. CDR3 length: 14 amino acids. The ends were cut back, 3 bases at V and 2 bases at J, with 11 bases in the middle. The CDR3 coding sequence is TGTGCCAGCAGTGACCCGGGACTGACCTACGAGCAGTACTTC. Its translation is CASSDPGLTYEQYF.

By frequency in the sample, this clonotype is medium-sized. V is TRBV7-9 and J is TRBJ2-2; tentatively, D is TRBD1 (7 bases). V was clipped by 9 bases and J by 2 bases, with 16 bases between them. Germline lookup yields CDR1 SEHNR and CDR2 FQNEAQ (reference sequence). The CDR3 loop spans 15 amino acids. CDR3 sequence reads: CARSGGTVNTGELFF. The CDR3 bases are TGTGCCAGGTCTGGGGGGACAGTCAACACCGGGGAGCTGTTTTTT.

This clonotype has a handful of counts. The chain combines TRBV6-1 with TRBJ1-5; D is ambiguous. Germline V gives CDR1 MNHNS, CDR2 SASEGT. The CDR3 has 15 residues. Trimming took 6 bases from V and 4 from J, leaving 16 bases between them. The CDR3 nucleotides read TGTGCCAGCAGGCAGTCGCCGGCCGGTAATCAGCCCCAGCATTTT. It translates to CASRQSPAGNQPQHF.

This clonotype is a singleton in its sample. A read error may explain this, as a much larger clone is one base away. This chain links TRBV2 with TRBJ1-2; tentative D call: TRBD1 (5 bases). CDR3 size: 13 residues. V lost 8 bases, J lost 4 bases, and 14 bases lay in between. The germline CDR1 and CDR2 sequences are SNHLY and FYNNEI. The CDR3 DNA reads TGTGCCAGCGGAGGGGCCCCTAGCTATGGCTACACCTTC. Translated: CASGGAPSYGYTF.

A remark on this clonotype: This sequence may be a read error, since a much larger clone differs from it by one base. This chain connects TRBV27 to TRBJ2-2; 7 bases map to TRBD1. The CDR3 has 18 residues. Germline CDR1 and CDR2: MNHEY and SMNVEV (reference sequence). CDR3: CASKGSPNRGINTEELFF. CDR3 nucleotides: TGTGCCAGCAAAGGGTCCCCCAACAGGGGAATTAACACCGAGGAGCTGTTTTTT.

This clonotype was seen many times. This chain connects TRBV3-1 to TRBJ1-6; no definite D call. Germline values: CDR1 LGHDT, CDR2 YNNKEL (reference sequence). The CDR3 covers 14 residues. The V end lost 2 bases, the J end lost 7 bases, and 9 bases lay between the germline ends. CDR3 nucleotide sequence: TGTGCCAGCAGCCAAAACAGCGCAAATTCACCCCTCCACTTT. This encodes CASSQNSANSPLHF.

This clonotype ranks as medium-sized (0.01 to 0.1%). This sequence joins TRBV20-1 and TRBJ2-7, with D unresolved. Germline V gene sequence: CDR1 DFQATT, CDR2 SNEGSKA (reference sequence). V was clipped by 5 bases and J by 7 bases, with 18 bases between them. The CDR3 spans 13 residues. The CDR3 loop is CSARLGNFGEQYF. The CDR3 region has the DNA TGCAGTGCTCGGCTTGGGAACTTCGGGGAGCAGTACTTC.

This clonotype was found a few times. The V call is TRBV3-1, the J call TRBJ2-2, with TRBD2 identical over 10 bases. This CDR3 has 17 residues. V was pared by 4 bases and J by 3 bases, with 8 bases of the junction left unmatched. Germline CDR1 LGHDT, CDR2 YNNKEL (reference sequence). CDR3 protein: CASSLRVAGGYTGELFF. CDR3 nucleotide sequence: TGTGCCAGCAGCCTGCGGGTAGCGGGGGGTTACACCGGGGAGCTGTTTTTT.

This clonotype was picked up a small number of times. The chain joins TRBV2 to TRBJ2-3; 7 bases fit TRBD1. This CDR3 contains 9 residues. With 10 bases clipped from V and 10 bases from J, the junction kept 2 bases outside the gene matches. Germline V gives CDR1 SNHLY, CDR2 FYNNEI. For the CDR3, the DNA is TGTGCCACCGACAGGGCGCAGTATTTT. Translating gives CATDRAQYF.

The V call is TRBV19, the J call TRBJ1-4, with D perhaps matching TRBD1 (5 bases). The CDR3 runs to 15 residues. The V end was cut by 4 bases, the J end by 5 bases, with 14 bases between. Germline V gene lookup returns CDR1 LNHDA and CDR2 SQIVND (reference sequence). CDR3 sequence: CASSTSTDQNEKLFF. The DNA of the CDR3 is TGTGCCAGTAGTACCTCGACAGATCAGAATGAAAAACTGTTTTTT.

On this clonotype: A much larger clonotype is one base distant, so this may be a read error. The chain employs TRBV6-2 or TRBV6-3 and TRBJ2-1; 9 bases align to TRBD1. CDR3 length equals 13 residues. Germline CDR1 is MNHEY and CDR2 is SVGEGT. Unmatched junction bases numbered 5, after V lost 7 bases and J lost 7 bases. Written as DNA, the CDR3 is TGTGCCAGCACCGAGACAGGGGGGAATGAGCAGTTCTTC. It specifies CASTETGGNEQFF.